The 18 T cell receptor beta chains given below trace back to one sample, sequenced in a study of T cell responses to AZD1222 COVID-19 vaccine. Sequencing was performed with immunoSEQ multiplex PCR; in TCRdb, only in-frame clones are kept and a portion is missing. This sample yields approximately 270,000 clones, of which around 93% are seen a single time; around 0.6% belongs to the top ten. This specimen consisted of peripheral blood, obtained 28 days after the second AZD1222 dose. Receptors originate from an adult who received the AZD1222 COVID-19 vaccine.

The chain is built from TRBV9 and TRBJ2-2; 8 positions match TRBD1. The V and J ends lost 3 bases and 3 bases, in that order; junction bases with no gene match: 4. CDR3 length: 15 amino acids. The germline CDR1 and CDR2 sequences are SGDLS and YYNGEE. CDR3 sequence reads: CASSAGQGHTGELFF. CDR3 sequence (DNA): TGTGCCAGCAGCGCCGGACAGGGACACACCGGGGAGCTGTTTTTT.

CDR3 in amino acids: CASSLIGGFIDTQYF. The CDR3 DNA sequence: TGTGCCAGCAGCTTAATAGGGGGGTTCATCGATACGCAGTATTTT. The chain recombines TRBV7-3 with TRBJ2-3; D is perhaps TRBD1 or TRBD2 (6 bases each). The CDR3 consists of 15 residues. Trimming cost V 1 base and J 6 bases, with 14 bases left between them. Germline CDR1 reads SGHTA; CDR2 reads FQGTGA.

The J gene is TRBJ2-7, the V gene TRBV7-2; D ambiguous. The germline V gene encodes CDR1 SGHTA and CDR2 FQGNSA. The V end was cut by 5 bases, the J end by 2 bases, with 16 bases between. This CDR3 contains 15 residues. CDR3 protein: CASSPSARTAYEQYF. The DNA of the CDR3 is TGTGCCAGCAGCCCCTCCGCCAGAACCGCCTACGAGCAGTACTTC.

The gene calls are TRBV6-5 and TRBJ1-3, with 9 nucleotides matching TRBD1. Trimming at V came to 8 bases and at J to 3 bases, leaving 2 bases not matched to a gene. The CDR3 consists of 13 residues. Germline loops: CDR1 MNHEY, CDR2 SVGAGI. This chain's CDR3 is CASSTGGGNTIYF. For the CDR3, the DNA is TGTGCCAGCTCGACAGGGGGTGGAAACACCATATATTTT.

This CDR3 is CAISEGDSHSPLHF. CDR3 nucleotides: TGTGCCATCAGTGAGGGGGACAGCCATTCACCCCTCCACTTT. The chain uses TRBV10-3 and TRBJ1-6; the match to TRBD1 covers 7 bases. Germline assignment: CDR1 ENHRY and CDR2 SYGVKD. The trim removed 2 bases at V and 8 bases at J, leaving 3 bases unmatched. The CDR3 is 14 amino acids.

The chain joins TRBV7-9 to TRBJ1-1; the D is unclear. This CDR3 is built from 13 residues. V was pared by 5 bases and J by 0 bases, with 7 bases between. Germline CDR1 is SEHNR and CDR2 is FQNEAQ (reference sequence). CDR3 protein: CASSRQVNTEAFF. The DNA for the CDR3 is TGTGCCAGCAGCAGGCAGGTGAACACTGAAGCTTTCTTT. Full variable domain (missing parts from reference TRBV7-9 and TRBJ1-1): DTGVSQNPRHKITKRGQNVTFRCDPISEHNRLYWYRQTLGQGPEFLTYFQNEAQLEKSRLLSDRFSAERPKGSFSTLEIQRTEQGDSAMYLCASSRQVNTEAFFGQGTRLTVV.

The rearrangement joins TRBV7-9 to TRBJ2-7, with D perhaps TRBD2 (5 bases). V was cut by 5 bases and J by 8 bases, with 16 bases left in between. CDR1 is SEHNR, CDR2 FQNEAQ, per germline (reference sequence). This CDR3 has 13 residues. CDR3 region: CASSPLAGSQQYF. The CDR3 bases are TGTGCCAGCAGCCCCCTGGCGGGTTCCCAGCAGTACTTC.

V and J are TRBV2 and TRBJ2-7; D ambiguous. The CDR3 extends over 15 amino acids. Germline CDR1 and CDR2: SNHLY and FYNNEI. The germline V and J ends were trimmed by 3 bases and 0 bases, with 12 bases remaining between them. The CDR3 loop reads CASSEASFSSYEQYF. The CDR3 DNA is TGTGCCAGCAGTGAGGCCAGCTTTAGCTCCTACGAGCAGTACTTC.

This clone was seen just once. V is TRBV4-1 and J is TRBJ1-4, with 8 bases lining up with TRBD1. Germline lookup yields CDR1 MGHRA and CDR2 YSYEKL. This CDR3 has 16 residues. The trim removed 0 bases at V and 1 base at J, leaving 1 base unmatched. Here the CDR3 reads CASSQEGTGTNEKLFF. The CDR3 DNA follows: TGCGCCAGCAGCCAAGAGGGGACAGGAACTAATGAAAAACTGTTTTTT.

The chain links TRBV11-2 to TRBJ2-7, with 8 bases lining up with TRBD2. V was clipped by 5 bases and J by 4 bases; unmatched bases: 7. CDR1 and CDR2 from the germline V gene are SGHAT and FQNNGV. The CDR3 is 14 amino acids. The CDR3 loop is CASSRLATPYEQYF. The CDR3 DNA sequence: TGTGCCAGCAGCCGACTAGCGACCCCTTACGAGCAGTACTTC.

The chain employs TRBV5-1 and TRBJ1-1; TRBD1 aligns across 11 bases. CDR1 is SGHRS, CDR2 YFSETQ, per germline. V shed 8 bases, J shed 5 bases, and the junction held 8 bases outside the gene matches. This CDR3 has 14 residues. CDR3 loop: CASWTGGEGTEAFF. The DNA of the CDR3 is TGCGCCAGTTGGACAGGGGGCGAGGGAACTGAAGCTTTCTTT.

J is TRBJ2-1 and V is TRBV7-3; 7 bases line up with TRBD2. Trimming removed 1 base from V and 6 bases from J; junction bases left unmatched: 3. The CDR3 spans 14 residues. CDR1 and CDR2 (germline): SGHTA, FQGTGA. This chain's CDR3 is CASSLSLAANEQFF. CDR3 DNA sequence: TGTGCCAGCAGCTTAAGTCTAGCGGCCAATGAGCAGTTCTTC. Supplemented by reference TRBV7-3 and TRBJ2-1, the full variable domain reads GAGVSQTPSNKVTEKGKYVELRCDPISGHTALYWYRQSLGQGPEFLIYFQGTGAADDSGLPNDRFFAVRPEGSVSTLKIQRTERGDSAVYLCASSLSLAANEQFFGPGTRLTVL.

This chain links TRBV19 with TRBJ2-1, with TRBD2 identical over 7 bases. The germline gives CDR1 LNHDA, CDR2 SQIVND (reference sequence). The CDR3 is 12 amino acids. The V segment lost 10 bases and the J segment 14 bases; nucleotides outside the gene matches: 14. The CDR3 spells CATRNTGLREFF. The CDR3 DNA sequence: TGTGCCACCCGTAACACGGGACTACGAGAGTTCTTC.

CDR3 in DNA: TGTGCCACCAGCAGGGGCTTAAACTACGAGCAGTACTTC. Protein product: CATSRGLNYEQYF. The chain recombines TRBV15 with TRBJ2-7; D gene unclear. Germline CDR1 is LNHNV and CDR2 is YYDKDF (reference sequence). Trimming cost V 3 bases and J 3 bases, with 9 bases left between them. The CDR3 is made up of 13 amino acids.

The chain couples TRBV7-8 to TRBJ2-5; no reliable D call. The CDR3 runs to 11 residues. The V end was cut by 8 bases, the J end by 5 bases, with 9 bases between. Germline V lookup: CDR1 SGHVS, CDR2 FQNEAQ. The CDR3 loop reads CASADLETQYF. Here the CDR3 DNA reads TGTGCCAGCGCAGATTTGGAGACCCAGTACTTC.

The chain joins TRBV30 to TRBJ1-2; 9 bases align to TRBD1. The CDR3 is 14 amino acids. Per the germline V gene, CDR1 is GTSNPN and CDR2 is SVGIG (reference sequence). The trim removed 2 bases at V and 8 bases at J, leaving 9 bases unmatched. For the CDR3, the DNA is TGTGCCTGGAGTCCCTTGGGACAGGGAGACGGCTACACCTTC. Protein: CAWSPLGQGDGYTF.

The chain links TRBV7-2 to TRBJ2-3, with 9 nucleotides matching TRBD2. The CDR3 is made up of 14 amino acids. Trimming cost V 1 base and J 7 bases; bases outside gene matches: 3. Germline V CDR1 and CDR2: SGHTA, FQGNSA. The CDR3 loop reads CASSLGTSAHTQYF. The CDR3 region has the DNA TGTGCCAGCAGCTTAGGGACTAGCGCCCATACGCAGTATTTT.

The chain links TRBV9 to TRBJ1-1; the D gene is possibly TRBD1 (6 bases). In germline, CDR1 is SGDLS, CDR2 YYNGEE. The CDR3 has 15 residues. Trimming took off 4 bases at V and 1 base at J, with 14 bases between the two ends. The CDR3 reads CASSRGASGNTEAFF. Here the CDR3 DNA reads TGTGCCAGCAGCCGGGGGGCCTCGGGGAACACTGAAGCTTTCTTT.